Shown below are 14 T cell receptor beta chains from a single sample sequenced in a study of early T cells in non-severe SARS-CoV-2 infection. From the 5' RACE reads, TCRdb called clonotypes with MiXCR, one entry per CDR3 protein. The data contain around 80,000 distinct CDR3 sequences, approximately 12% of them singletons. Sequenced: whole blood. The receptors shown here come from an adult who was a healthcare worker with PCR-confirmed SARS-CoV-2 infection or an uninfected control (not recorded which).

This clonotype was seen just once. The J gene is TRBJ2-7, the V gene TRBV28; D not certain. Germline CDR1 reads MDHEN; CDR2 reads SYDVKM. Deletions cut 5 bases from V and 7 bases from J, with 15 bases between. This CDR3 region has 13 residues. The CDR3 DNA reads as TGTGCCAGCAGTCTCTTTTGGGCTGGGGAGCAGTACTTC. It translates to CASSLFWAGEQYF.

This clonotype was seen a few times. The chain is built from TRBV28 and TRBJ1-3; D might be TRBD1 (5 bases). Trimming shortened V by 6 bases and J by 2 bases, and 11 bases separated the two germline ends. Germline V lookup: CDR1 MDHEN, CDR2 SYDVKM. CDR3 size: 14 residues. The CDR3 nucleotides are TGTGCCAGCAGCCCCGGGACCCCTGGAAACACCATATATTTT. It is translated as CASSPGTPGNTIYF.

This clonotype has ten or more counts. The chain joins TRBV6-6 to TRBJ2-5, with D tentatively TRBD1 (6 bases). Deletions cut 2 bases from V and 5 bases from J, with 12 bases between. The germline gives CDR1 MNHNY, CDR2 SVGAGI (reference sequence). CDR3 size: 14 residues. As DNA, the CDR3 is TGTGCCAGCAGTTACGGGGGCGCATTTGAGACCCAGTACTTC. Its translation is CASSYGGAFETQYF.

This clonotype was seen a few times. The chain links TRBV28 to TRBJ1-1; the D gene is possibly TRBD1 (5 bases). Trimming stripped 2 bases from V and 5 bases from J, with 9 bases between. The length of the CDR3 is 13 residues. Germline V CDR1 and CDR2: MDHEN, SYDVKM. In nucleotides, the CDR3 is TGTGCCAGCAGTTTAGCCTGGGGGACTGAAGCTTTCTTT. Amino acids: CASSLAWGTEAFF.

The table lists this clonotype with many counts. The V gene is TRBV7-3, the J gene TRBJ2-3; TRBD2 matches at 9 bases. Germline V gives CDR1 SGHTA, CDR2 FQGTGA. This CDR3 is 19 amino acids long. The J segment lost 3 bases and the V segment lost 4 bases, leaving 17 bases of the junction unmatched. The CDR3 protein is CASSSPGRRQREATDTQYF. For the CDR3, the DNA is TGTGCCAGCAGCTCACCAGGTCGGCGTCAGCGGGAGGCGACAGATACGCAGTATTTT.

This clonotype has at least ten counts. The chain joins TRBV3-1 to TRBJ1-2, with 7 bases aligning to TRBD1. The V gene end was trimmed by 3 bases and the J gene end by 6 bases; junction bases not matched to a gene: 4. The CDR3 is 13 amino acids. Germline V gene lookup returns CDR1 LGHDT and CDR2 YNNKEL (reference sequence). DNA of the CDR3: TGTGCCAGCAGCCAGGGACAGAGGGATGGCTACACCTTC. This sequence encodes CASSQGQRDGYTF.

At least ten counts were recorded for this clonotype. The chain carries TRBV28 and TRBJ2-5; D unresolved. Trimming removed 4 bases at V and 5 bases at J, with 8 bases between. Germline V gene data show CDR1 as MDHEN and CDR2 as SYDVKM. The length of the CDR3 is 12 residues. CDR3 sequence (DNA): TGTGCCAGCAGTTCAGTACTTGAGACCCAGTACTTC. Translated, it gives CASSSVLETQYF.

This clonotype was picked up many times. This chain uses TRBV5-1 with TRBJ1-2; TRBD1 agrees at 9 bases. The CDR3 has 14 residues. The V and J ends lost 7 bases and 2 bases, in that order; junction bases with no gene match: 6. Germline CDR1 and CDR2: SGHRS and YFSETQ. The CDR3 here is CASSPTGGNYGYTF. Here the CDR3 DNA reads TGCGCCAGCTCCCCGACAGGGGGAAACTATGGCTACACCTTC.

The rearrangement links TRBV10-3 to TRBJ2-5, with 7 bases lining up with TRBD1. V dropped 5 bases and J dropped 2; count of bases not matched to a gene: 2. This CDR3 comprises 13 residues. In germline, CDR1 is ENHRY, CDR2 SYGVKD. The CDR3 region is CAISRQGQETQYF. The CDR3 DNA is TGTGCCATCAGTCGACAGGGACAAGAGACCCAGTACTTC.

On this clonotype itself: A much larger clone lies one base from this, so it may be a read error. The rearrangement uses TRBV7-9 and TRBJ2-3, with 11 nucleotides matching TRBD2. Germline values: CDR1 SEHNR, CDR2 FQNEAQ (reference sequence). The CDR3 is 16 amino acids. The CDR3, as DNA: TGTGCCAGCGGCTTACCGACTAGCGGGAACACAGATACGCAGTATTTT. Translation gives CASGLPTSGNTDTQYF.

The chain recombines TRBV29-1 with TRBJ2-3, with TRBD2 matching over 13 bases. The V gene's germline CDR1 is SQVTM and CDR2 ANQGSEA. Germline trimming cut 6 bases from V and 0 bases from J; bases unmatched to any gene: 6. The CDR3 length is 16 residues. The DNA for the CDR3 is TGCAGCGTCGGGGGGACTAGCGGGGTGAGCACAGATACGCAGTATTTT. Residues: CSVGGTSGVSTDTQYF.

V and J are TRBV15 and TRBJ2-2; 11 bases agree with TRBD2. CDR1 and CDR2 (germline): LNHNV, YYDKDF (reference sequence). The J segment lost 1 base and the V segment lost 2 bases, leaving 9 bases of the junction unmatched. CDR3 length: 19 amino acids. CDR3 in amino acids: CATSRPFMGLAVNTGELFF. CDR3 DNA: TGTGCCACCAGCAGACCCTTTATGGGACTAGCGGTGAACACCGGGGAGCTGTTTTTT.

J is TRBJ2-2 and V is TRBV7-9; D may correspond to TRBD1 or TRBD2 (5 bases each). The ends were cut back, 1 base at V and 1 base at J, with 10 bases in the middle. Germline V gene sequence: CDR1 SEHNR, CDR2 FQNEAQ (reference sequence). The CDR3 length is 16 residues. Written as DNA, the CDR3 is TGTGCCAGCAGCTTAGGGGGCGAGGGGAACACCGGGGAGCTGTTTTTT. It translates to CASSLGGEGNTGELFF.

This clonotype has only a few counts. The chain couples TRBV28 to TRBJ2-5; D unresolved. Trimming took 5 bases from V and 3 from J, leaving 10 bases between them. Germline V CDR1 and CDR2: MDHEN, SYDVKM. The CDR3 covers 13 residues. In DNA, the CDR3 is TGTGCCAGCAGTCAAGGGCCAAAAGAGACCCAGTACTTC. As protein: CASSQGPKETQYF.